These 8 T cell receptor beta chains originate from one sample sequenced in a study of vaccination effects on CD4 cells after COVID-19. Using viral peptide pools, the ViraFEST assay grew out antigen-specific CD4+ T cells prior to sequencing. At the end of 9 to 11 days of culture, CD4+ T cells were isolated. This person caught SARS-CoV-2 sometime from March to December 2020, and PCR testing confirmed the infection. Assay used: immunoSEQ multiplex PCR; TCRdb lists only in-frame clones, some missing. The sample carries around 47,000 clones, approximately 70% recorded once. What these receptors recognize is not known. The material was CD4+ T cells from PBMCs cultured with a peptide pool, obtained before COVID-19 vaccination. Source of these receptors: a human donor who had a prior SARS-CoV-2 infection.

The V call is TRBV5-1, the J call TRBJ2-5, with 7 bases lining up with TRBD2. This CDR3 region has 15 residues. The V segment lost 5 bases and the J segment 6 bases; nucleotides outside the gene matches: 13. The germline CDR1 and CDR2 sequences are SGHRS and YFSETQ. Written as DNA, the CDR3 is TGCGCCAGCAGACGATCTAGCGGTCCTTCGCAGACCCAGTACTTC. Protein: CASRRSSGPSQTQYF.

In regard to this clone: Other nucleotide sequences from this sample produce the same CDR3. The V gene is TRBV5-4, the J gene TRBJ2-7; 11 bases fit TRBD2. The germline gives CDR1 SGHNT, CDR2 YYREEE (reference sequence). The CDR3 has 16 amino acids. V lost 0 bases, J lost 4 bases, and 6 bases stayed unmatched. In nucleotides, the CDR3 is TGTGCCAGCAGCTTGGGAACTAGCGGGGGAAATTACGAGCAGTACTTC. Amino acids: CASSLGTSGGNYEQYF.

This clone is a singleton in its sample. The chain links TRBV7-8 to TRBJ1-5, with unresolved D. V was trimmed by 1 base and J by 3 bases, leaving 7 bases between them. Germline V gene sequence: CDR1 SGHVS, CDR2 FQNEAQ. The CDR3 spans 14 residues. The CDR3 DNA reads TGTGCCAGCAGCTTAGAAATCGTCAATCAGCCCCAGCATTTT. It specifies CASSLEIVNQPQHF.

This rearrangement joins TRBV4-2 to TRBJ2-5; TRBD1 is a possible D gene (6 bases). Germline-derived CDR1 and CDR2 are LGHNA and YNFKEQ. This CDR3 is 15 amino acids long. Trimming cost V 0 bases and J 5 bases, with 13 bases left between them. CDR3 sequence: CASSQDPQGWETQYF. Written as DNA, the CDR3 is TGTGCCAGCAGCCAAGACCCTCAGGGGTGGGAGACCCAGTACTTC.

V and J are TRBV5-6 and TRBJ2-7; D possibly corresponds to TRBD1 (5 bases). This CDR3 is 14 amino acids long. Trimming stripped 0 bases from V and 1 base from J, with 8 bases between. The germline V gene encodes CDR1 SGHDT and CDR2 YYEEEE. The CDR3 DNA follows: TGTGCCAGCAGCTTGGGGGGCGTATCCTACGAGCAGTACTTC. It yields the protein CASSLGGVSYEQYF.

This chain uses TRBV4-2 with TRBJ2-7, with TRBD2 matching over 14 bases. The CDR3 has 16 residues. Germline V gives CDR1 LGHNA, CDR2 YNFKEQ. The V gene end was trimmed by 3 bases and the J gene end by 3 bases; junction bases not matched to a gene: 4. The CDR3 DNA follows: TGTGCCAGCAGCCACCCAGGGACTAGCGGGAGCTACGAGCAGTACTTC. This codes for CASSHPGTSGSYEQYF.

V is TRBV5-8 and J is TRBJ2-6; D is tentatively TRBD1 or TRBD2 (5 bases each). V dropped 7 bases and J dropped 3 bases, with 11 bases sitting between them. CDR3 size: 14 residues. Germline assignment: CDR1 SGHTS and CDR2 YDEGEE. The CDR3 DNA sequence: TGTGCCAGCGGGACCTTCTTTGGGGCCAACGTCCTGACTTTC. Its translation is CASGTFFGANVLTF.

This chain links TRBV3-1 (or the pseudogene TRBV3-2) with TRBJ1-1; D gene ambiguous. Germline CDR1 and CDR2: LGHDT and YNNKEL (reference sequence). Between the trimmed V and J ends, which lost 5 bases and 1 base, there was a span of 8 bases. This CDR3 spans 13 amino acids. The CDR3 nucleotides read TGTGCCAGCAGCTCCCAACGGAACACTGAAGCTTTCTTT. Translating gives CASSSQRNTEAFF.